The present T cell receptor beta chain was sequenced within a study of cytotoxic CD8 clonotypes in ibrutinib-treated CLL. Measured with immunoSEQ multiplex PCR; TCRdb has only the in-frame clones, and not every one. Of 14,000 or so clones listed, about 65% are singletons. The starting material was PBMCs, obtained before ibrutinib treatment. The sequence came from a human donor with chronic lymphocytic leukemia.

The CDR3 region is CATSRVPTSGGSDTQYF. The DNA of the CDR3 is TGTGCCACCAGCAGAGTCCCAACTAGCGGGGGTTCAGATACGCAGTATTTT. The chain has TRBV15 and TRBJ2-3, with 11 bases fitting TRBD2. Unmatched junction bases numbered 7, after V lost 1 base and J lost 4 bases. CDR1 and CDR2 from the germline V gene are LNHNV and YYDKDF (reference sequence). This CDR3 is built from 17 residues.